Following are 18 T cell receptor beta chains from one sample sequenced in a study of blood T cell repertoires in COVID-19. Measured with immunoSEQ multiplex PCR; TCRdb has only the in-frame clones, and not every one. The table records 200,000 or so clones, around 90% of them present only once. The sequenced sample consisted of PBMCs or T cells enriched from blood (not recorded which). These receptors came from a woman younger than 45 who had recovered from COVID-19.

V is TRBV11-2 and J is TRBJ2-3, with a weak D call TRBD2 (5 bases). The CDR3 sequence is 15 residues long. Germline CDR1 and CDR2: SGHAT and FQNNGV. V lost 3 bases, J lost 0 bases, and 10 bases lay in between. CDR3 nucleotides: TGTGCCAGCAGCTTCGGGGTCTCTAGCACAGATACGCAGTATTTT. Its protein product is CASSFGVSSTDTQYF.

The chain recombines TRBV5-6 with TRBJ1-1, with D perhaps TRBD1 (5 bases). This CDR3 is 17 amino acids long. Germline assignment: CDR1 SGHDT and CDR2 YYEEEE. V was trimmed by 1 base and J by 0 bases, leaving 16 bases between them. CDR3 nucleotide sequence: TGTGCCAGCAGCTTGAAAAGGCAGGGCTCTGTGAACACTGAAGCTTTCTTT. Translated: CASSLKRQGSVNTEAFF.

Points on this clone: The sample carries other DNA sequences with the same CDR3. CDR3 sequence (DNA): TGTGCCAGCAGCCAGGGCTATGGCTACACCTTC. Protein sequence: CASSQGYGYTF. This chain connects TRBV12-3 or TRBV12-4 to TRBJ1-2, with D perhaps matching TRBD1 (5 bases). V lost 6 bases to trimming and J lost 4 bases, with 6 bases between them. The CDR3 totals 11 residues.

This chain connects TRBV6-5 to TRBJ2-1, with 9 bases identical to TRBD2. This CDR3 has 15 residues. With V trimmed by 4 bases and J by 9 bases, 10 bases remained unmatched. Germline CDR1 and CDR2: MNHEY and SVGAGI. The CDR3 DNA sequence: TGTGCCAGCAGTTCAGGAGCGGGGGGCCGGGGTGAGCAGTTCTTC. It codes for CASSSGAGGRGEQFF.

The chain has TRBV7-9 and TRBJ2-1; D gene uncertain. CDR1 SEHNR and CDR2 FQNEAQ come from the germline V gene (reference sequence). The CDR3 is 11 amino acids. Trimming stripped 2 bases from V and 7 bases from J, with 3 bases between. The CDR3 bases are TGTGCCAGCAGCTTATTAAATGAGCAGTTCTTC. It specifies CASSLLNEQFF.

Regarding this clone: Additional DNA sequences in this sample encode the identical CDR3. DNA for the CDR3: TGTGCCAGCAGTCTTACAGGGAACACTGAAGCTTTCTTT. This gives the protein CASSLTGNTEAFF. The chain joins TRBV12-3 or TRBV12-4 to TRBJ1-1; weak D call: TRBD1 (5 bases). There are 13 residues in the CDR3. Deletions cut 5 bases from V and 1 base from J, with 8 bases between.

V usage is TRBV7-9 and J usage is TRBJ2-1, with TRBD2 matching over 8 bases. V shed 3 bases and J 1 base; nucleotides not matched to a gene: 5. This CDR3 is 16 amino acids long. The germline CDR1 and CDR2 sequences are SEHNR and FQNEAQ (reference sequence). The CDR3 bases are TGTGCCAGCAGCTTCAAAGCGGGGGCATCCTACAATGAGCAGTTCTTC. Translating it yields CASSFKAGASYNEQFF.

The chain couples TRBV5-4 to TRBJ2-3, with D unclear. Between the trimmed V and J ends, which lost 4 bases and 2 bases, there was a span of 8 bases. Germline V CDR1 and CDR2: SGHNT, YYREEE (reference sequence). The CDR3 contains 13 residues. CDR3 coding DNA: TGTGCCAGCAGCGCTGGGCTCACAGATACGCAGTATTTT. Its protein product is CASSAGLTDTQYF.

Concerning this clone itself: Other DNA sequences in this specimen translate into the identical CDR3. J is TRBJ2-5 and V is TRBV19, with D perhaps matching TRBD2 (5 bases). The CDR3 consists of 12 residues. Trimming took off 1 base at V and 5 bases at J, with 5 bases between the two ends. Germline CDR1 and CDR2: LNHDA and SQIVND (reference sequence). The CDR3 nucleotides are TGTGCCAGTAGTATAGCGGGGGAGACCCAGTACTTC. This codes for CASSIAGETQYF.

The chain links TRBV9 to TRBJ1-5; 8 bases line up with TRBD1. The V gene's germline CDR1 is SGDLS and CDR2 YYNGEE. The CDR3 extends over 14 amino acids. V lost 3 bases and J lost 10; bases outside the gene matches: 9. The CDR3 spells CASSGDRGYEPQHF. CDR3 nucleotide sequence: TGTGCCAGCAGCGGAGACAGGGGTTACGAACCCCAGCATTTT. The entire variable domain, with the rest obtained from reference TRBV9 and TRBJ1-5, is as follows: DSGVTQTPKHLITATGQRVTLRCSPRSGDLSVYWYQQSLDQGLQFLIQYYNGEERAKGNILERFSAQQFPDLHSELNLSSLELGDSALYFCASSGDRGYEPQHFGDGTRLSIL.

The chain recombines TRBV7-3 with TRBJ2-7; D might be TRBD1 (6 bases). Germline V CDR1 and CDR2: SGHTA, FQGTGA. The CDR3 is 13 residues long. The V end lost 0 bases, the J end lost 12 bases, and 15 bases lay between the germline ends. The CDR3 nucleotides are TGTGCCAGCAGCTTAACCTCGGACAGCCGTATGTACTTC. Translation gives CASSLTSDSRMYF.

The V gene is TRBV7-8, the J gene TRBJ1-1; D call uncertain. V was clipped by 2 bases and J by 2 bases, with 6 bases between them. The V gene's germline CDR1 is SGHVS and CDR2 FQNEAQ. There are 13 residues in the CDR3. In DNA, the CDR3 is TGTGCCAGCAGCTTAACGGGAAACACTGAAGCTTTCTTT. Encoded protein: CASSLTGNTEAFF.

V is TRBV7-3 and J is TRBJ2-2; 7 bases are a match to TRBD1. The V gene end was trimmed by 1 base and the J gene end by 3 bases; junction bases not matched to a gene: 2. The CDR3 runs 15 residues. CDR1 is SGHTA, CDR2 FQGTGA, per germline. DNA of the CDR3: TGTGCCAGCAGCTTAAGACAGGGTGACACCGGGGAGCTGTTTTTT. This encodes CASSLRQGDTGELFF.

The genes are TRBV7-9 and TRBJ2-3; 8 nucleotides line up with TRBD1. This CDR3 contains 15 residues. The germline gives CDR1 SEHNR, CDR2 FQNEAQ (reference sequence). The V and J ends lost 4 bases and 6 bases, in that order; junction bases with no gene match: 9. CDR3: CASSSLTGAPDTQYF. Written as DNA, the CDR3 is TGTGCCAGCAGCTCGTTGACAGGGGCGCCGGATACGCAGTATTTT. The full variable domain, in which reference TRBV7-9 and TRBJ2-3 provide the parts outside the CDR3, is DTGVSQNPRHKITKRGQNVTFRCDPISEHNRLYWYRQTLGQGPEFLTYFQNEAQLEKSRLLSDRFSAERPKGSFSTLEIQRTEQGDSAMYLCASSSLTGAPDTQYFGPGTRLTVL.

This rearrangement joins TRBV4-3 to TRBJ2-7, with D unclear. CDR1 LGHNA and CDR2 YSLEER come from the germline V gene. Trimming took off 0 bases at V and 3 bases at J, with 9 bases between the two ends. This CDR3 has 14 amino acids. CDR3 protein: CASSQEVRNYEQYF. As DNA, the CDR3 is TGCGCCAGCAGCCAAGAGGTTAGAAACTACGAGCAGTACTTC.

The chain carries TRBV7-9 and TRBJ2-1; 11 bases are a match to TRBD2. The CDR3 runs 15 residues. Germline V gives CDR1 SEHNR, CDR2 FQNEAQ (reference sequence). Trimming at V came to 5 bases and at J to 4 bases, leaving 4 bases not matched to a gene. The CDR3 DNA reads as TGTGCCAGCAGCAAACTAGCGGGGGAGTACAATGAGCAGTTCTTC. Residues: CASSKLAGEYNEQFF.

This clone showed up just once. The V call is TRBV28, the J call TRBJ1-5; TRBD1 matches at 7 bases. Germline CDR1 is MDHEN and CDR2 is SYDVKM. CDR3 length: 16 amino acids. V gave up 8 bases and J gave up 5 bases; unmatched junction bases: 15. The CDR3 here is CASGPWRGRGDQPQHF. The DNA of the CDR3 is TGTGCCAGCGGACCGTGGAGGGGGCGCGGGGATCAGCCCCAGCATTTT.

The rearrangement joins TRBV6-2 or TRBV6-3 to TRBJ2-1; TRBD2 matches 10 bases. The germline V gene has CDR1 MNHEY and CDR2 SVGEGT. The CDR3 contains 17 residues. The trim removed 2 bases at V and 5 bases at J, leaving 9 bases unmatched. CDR3 sequence reads: CASSYAPGTSVNNEQFF. The CDR3 coding sequence is TGTGCCAGCAGTTACGCCCCCGGGACTAGCGTCAACAATGAGCAGTTCTTC.